Listed here is a single T cell receptor (beta chain). Its antigen remains unknown. Using immunoSEQ multiplex PCR, the repertoire was profiled, and TCRdb retains in-frame clones only, with some absent. The table shows hundreds of thousands of clones, with approximately 92% occurring only once. These data are taken from a study of shared clonotypes between healthy human individuals. Turning to the study itself: Donors consisted of a couple of women and a few men between 18 and 49. Study results and caveats: Specimens sampled were limited to blood, with tissue repertoires likely differing. Genetic and exposure-history diversity was limited by the small donor number.

Terminally differentiated effector memory CD45RA+ cells were excluded from the naive CD8 cells, which were CD45RO-negative and positively selected for CCR7. All the donors were Caucasian adults who lived in Nashville, Tennessee. The length of the CDR3 is 16 residues. Germline V CDR1 and CDR2: SGDLS, YYNGEE. Unmatched junction bases numbered 7, after V lost 3 bases and J lost 3 bases. The sequence came from a man aged 25-45 years in good health. The rearrangement links TRBV9 to TRBJ2-7; 12 bases are a match to TRBD2. Sequences were obtained from naive CD8+ T cells sorted from blood. CDR3 region: CASSDSSGGEIYEQYF. The CDR3 DNA follows: TGTGCCAGCAGCGATTCTAGCGGGGGGGAGATCTACGAGCAGTACTTC. Variable domain in full (rest from reference TRBV9 and TRBJ2-7): DSGVTQTPKHLITATGQRVTLRCSPRSGDLSVYWYQQSLDQGLQFLIQYYNGEERAKGNILERFSAQQFPDLHSELNLSSLELGDSALYFCASSDSSGGEIYEQYFGPGTRLTVT.